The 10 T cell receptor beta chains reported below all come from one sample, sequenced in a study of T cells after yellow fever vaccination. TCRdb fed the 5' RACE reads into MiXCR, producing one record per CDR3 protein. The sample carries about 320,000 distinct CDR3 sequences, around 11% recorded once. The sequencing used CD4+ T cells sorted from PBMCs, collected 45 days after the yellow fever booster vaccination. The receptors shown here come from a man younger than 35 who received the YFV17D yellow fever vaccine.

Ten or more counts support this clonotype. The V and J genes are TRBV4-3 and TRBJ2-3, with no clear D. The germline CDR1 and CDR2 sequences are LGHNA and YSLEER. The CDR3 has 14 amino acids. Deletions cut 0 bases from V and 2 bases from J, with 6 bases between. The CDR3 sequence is CASSQEVLTDTQYF. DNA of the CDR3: TGCGCCAGCAGCCAAGAAGTACTCACAGATACGCAGTATTTT.

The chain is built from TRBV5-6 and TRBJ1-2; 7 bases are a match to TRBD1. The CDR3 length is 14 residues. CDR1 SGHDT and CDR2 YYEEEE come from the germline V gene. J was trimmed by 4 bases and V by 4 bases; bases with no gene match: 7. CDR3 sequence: CASSRQGQTYGYTF. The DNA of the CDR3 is TGTGCCAGCAGCCGACAGGGACAGACCTATGGCTACACCTTC. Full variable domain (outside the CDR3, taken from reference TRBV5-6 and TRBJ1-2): DAGVTQSPTHLIKTRGQQVTLRCSPKSGHDTVSWYQQALGQGPQFIFQYYEEEERQRGNFPDRFSGHQFPNYSSELNVNALLLGDSALYLCASSRQGQTYGYTFGSGTRLTVV.

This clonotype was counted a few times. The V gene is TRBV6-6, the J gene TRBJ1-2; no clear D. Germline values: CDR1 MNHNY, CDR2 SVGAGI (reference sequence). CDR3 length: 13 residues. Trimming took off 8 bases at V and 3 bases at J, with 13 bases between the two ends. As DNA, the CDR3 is TGTGCCAGCGGTACCCGGAGGGACTATGGCTACACCTTC. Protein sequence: CASGTRRDYGYTF.

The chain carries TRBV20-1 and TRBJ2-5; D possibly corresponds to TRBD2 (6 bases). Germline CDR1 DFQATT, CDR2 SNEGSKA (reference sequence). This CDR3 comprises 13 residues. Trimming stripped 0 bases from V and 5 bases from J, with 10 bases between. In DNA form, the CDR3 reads TGCAGTGCTAGAGATGGGGGGAGGGAGACCCAGTACTTC. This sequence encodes CSARDGGRETQYF.

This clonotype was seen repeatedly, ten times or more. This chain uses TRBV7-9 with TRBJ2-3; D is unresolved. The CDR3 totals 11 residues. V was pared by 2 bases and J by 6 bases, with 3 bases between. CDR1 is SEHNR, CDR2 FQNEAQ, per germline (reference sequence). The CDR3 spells CASSLIDTQYF. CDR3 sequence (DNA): TGTGCCAGCAGCTTAATTGATACGCAGTATTTT.

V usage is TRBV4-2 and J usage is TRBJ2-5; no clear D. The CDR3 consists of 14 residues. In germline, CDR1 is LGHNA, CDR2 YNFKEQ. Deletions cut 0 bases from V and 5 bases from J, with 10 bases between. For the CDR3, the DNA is TGTGCCAGCAGCCAAGAGAGTAACGGTGAGACCCAGTACTTC. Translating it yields CASSQESNGETQYF.

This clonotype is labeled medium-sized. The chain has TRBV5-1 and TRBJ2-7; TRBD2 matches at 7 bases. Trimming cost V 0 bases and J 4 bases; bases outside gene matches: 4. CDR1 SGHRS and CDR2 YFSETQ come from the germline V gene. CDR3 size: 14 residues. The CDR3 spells CASSLAASGYEQYF. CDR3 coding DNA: TGCGCCAGCAGCTTGGCCGCTAGCGGATACGAGCAGTACTTC.

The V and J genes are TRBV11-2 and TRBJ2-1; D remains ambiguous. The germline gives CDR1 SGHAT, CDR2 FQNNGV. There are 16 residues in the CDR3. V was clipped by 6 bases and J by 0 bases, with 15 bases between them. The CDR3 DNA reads TGTGCCAGCAGATCGCTAAGGGAAAGCTCCTACAATGAGCAGTTCTTC. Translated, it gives CASRSLRESSYNEQFF.

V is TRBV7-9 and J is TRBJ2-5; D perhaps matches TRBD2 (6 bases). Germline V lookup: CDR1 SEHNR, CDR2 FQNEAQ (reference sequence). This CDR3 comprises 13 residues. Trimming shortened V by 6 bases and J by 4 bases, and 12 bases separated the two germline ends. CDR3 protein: CASRWDGGETQYF. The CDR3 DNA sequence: TGTGCCAGCAGATGGGACGGGGGAGAGACCCAGTACTTC. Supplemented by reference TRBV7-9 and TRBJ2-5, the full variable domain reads DTGVSQNPRHKITKRGQNVTFRCDPISEHNRLYWYRQTLGQGPEFLTYFQNEAQLEKSRLLSDRFSAERPKGSFSTLEIQRTEQGDSAMYLCASRWDGGETQYFGPGTRLLVL.

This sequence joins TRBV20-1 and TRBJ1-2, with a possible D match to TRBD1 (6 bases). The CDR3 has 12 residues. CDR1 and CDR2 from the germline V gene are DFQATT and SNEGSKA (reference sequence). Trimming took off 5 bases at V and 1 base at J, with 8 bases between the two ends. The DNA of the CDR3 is TGCAGTGCTGAGGGGGATAACTATGGCTACACCTTC. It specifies CSAEGDNYGYTF.